This T cell receptor beta chain was sequenced for a study of response to subunit inactivated influenza vaccine. Regarding the study as a whole: The authors put forward the suggestion that each seasonal influenza vaccination may bring in only a limited number of new T cells.

V was pared by 7 bases and J by 0 bases, with 7 bases between. The CDR3 runs 14 residues. Germline V lookup: CDR1 MNHEY, CDR2 SVGEGT. On this clonotype itself: Its target is unknown.

MiXCR, applied by TCRdb to the RT-PCR reads, yields one record per CDR3 protein. This sample has about 700,000 distinct CDR3 sequences, with approximately 13% found just once. The starting material was PBMCs from blood, obtained 14 to 15 days before vaccination. The clonotype comes from a man aged 50 to 59 who received an inactivated influenza vaccine. V gene TRBV6-2 or TRBV6-3 combines with J gene TRBJ2-6; D is undetermined. The CDR3 sequence: CASTPNSGANVLTF. The CDR3 DNA reads as TGTGCCAGCACTCCGAACTCTGGGGCCAACGTCCTGACTTTC.